This note documents a single T cell receptor (beta chain) sequence. Its antigen remains unidentified. There are no base qualities to consult, and no much larger clone falls within one base. This record belongs to a study of blood T cell repertoires in COVID-19 (dated by TCRdb to the early 2020s). Context from the whole study: The collaborator samples originated in the United States, Italy and Spain and spanned the acute and convalescent phases of COVID-19. The material from the prospective study consisted of cDNA or gDNA derived from T cells, B-cell-depleted T cells, or PBMCs. Deeply sampled blood TCRbeta repertoires from subjects exposed to, actively infected with, or recovered from COVID-19 were included in the dataset. The repertoires were released in a freely available public database meant as a resource for research on the immune response to SARS-CoV-2. Samples were obtained from the ongoing ImmuneRACE study (first 160 participants) and from about 1,300 subjects provided by 6 global collaborators. A de-identified subject ID, COVID-19 status, age in years and sex were almost always included in the sample metadata. HLA class I and class II types, where available, came from metadata supplied by the sample provider rather than from assay-based typing. Beyond this particular receptor, the publication reports: The amount of clinical and demographic metadata varied by source and participant and was provided uncurated.

The immunoSEQ Assay, a bias-controlled multiplex PCR, was used to amplify TCRbeta CDR3 regions from genomic DNA. The study's own analysis went as follows. Nucleated cell counts per sample were estimated from amplification of reference gene primers within the assay. To quantify the absolute abundance of each unique TCRbeta CDR3 rearrangement, sequence reads were collapsed and filtered. For each sample, productive Simpson clonality was calculated as the square root of Simpson's diversity index across productive rearrangements. Here the immuneACCESS table is served through TCRdb, limited to in-frame sequences with V and J called. Missing clones are a known gap in these copies; in checked studies unresolved V genes cover under half, and the rest lacks a known reason. V and J calls and clone size are copied from that table; D and trimming were computed from the DNA. The sample includes almost 95,000 clones, with approximately 84% observed a single time. The ten biggest clones cover approximately 6.5% of the sample.

A distance of 16 bases separates the germline ends of V and J, which lose 6 bases and 5 bases respectively. CDR3 length: 15 amino acids, cysteine to phenylalanine. Only CDR3 DNA remains: 45 bases, in frame from the first base. According to the germline V gene, CDR1 reads MNHEY and CDR2 reads SVGAGI. Whole blood was collected in K2EDTA tubes by collaborating institutions according to the institutions' own protocols. For TCRbeta analysis, collaborator samples were shipped as frozen whole blood, as isolated PBMCs, or as DNA extracted from either sample type. The sample consisted of peripheral blood. The chain couples TRBV6-5 to TRBJ2-2; D gene: possibly TRBD1, on 6 matching bases. This sequence originates from a man in his sixties with acute or convalescent COVID-19. The DNA reads TGTGCCAGCAGCCGCAGGGGTTTGGGTACCGGGGAGCTGTTTTTT. The translation is CASSRRGLGTGELFF.